A single sample is the source of the 27 T cell receptor beta chains below, sequenced in a study of cytomegalovirus exposure and HLA in healthy donors. PCR was performed using 60 Vbeta and 13 Jbeta primers. Assay: immunoSEQ multiplex PCR; the TCRdb copy retains only in-frame clones and omits some. The profile shows approximately 110,000 clones, approximately 80% of them singletons. The sequenced sample was PBMCs. These receptors came from a man between 40 and 49 years old in good health and CMV-seronegative.

This clone was seen more than once but under ten times. At one of its ends the junction is not consistent with the germline gene, which may arise from a read error. The J gene is TRBJ2-2, the V gene TRBV7-9, with 7 bases lining up with TRBD1. The CDR3 is 15 residues long. Germline V gene sequence: CDR1 SEHNR, CDR2 FQNEAQ (reference sequence). The CDR3 loop reads CSSSYLTGPTGELFF. The CDR3 nucleotides read TGTTCCAGCAGCTACTTGACAGGGCCCACCGGGGAGCTGTTTTTT.

The chain is built from TRBV19 and TRBJ1-5, with D possibly being TRBD1 (5 bases). Trimming took 7 bases from V and 9 from J, leaving 13 bases between them. This CDR3 region has 12 residues. Germline assignment: CDR1 LNHDA and CDR2 SQIVND (reference sequence). Here the CDR3 reads CASTDRDRPQHF. DNA for the CDR3: TGTGCCAGTACAGACAGAGATCGGCCCCAGCATTTT. Together with reference TRBV19 and TRBJ1-5, the CDR3 gives the full variable domain: DGGITQSPKYLFRKEGQNVTLSCEQNLNHDAMYWYRQDPGQGLRLIYYSQIVNDFQKGDIAEGYSVSREKKESFPLTVTSAQKNPTAFYLCASTDRDRPQHFGDGTRLSIL.

The rearrangement joins TRBV29-1 to TRBJ1-4; D is unclear. V lost 2 bases to trimming and J lost 7 bases, with 8 bases between them. The CDR3 has 12 amino acids. From germline, CDR1 is SQVTM and CDR2 ANQGSEA. The CDR3 sequence: CSVESRGEKLFF. The CDR3 DNA reads TGCAGCGTTGAATCCCGGGGTGAAAAACTGTTTTTT.

This clone was seen just once. J is TRBJ2-3 and V is TRBV4-1; 7 nucleotides align to TRBD2. CDR3 size: 17 residues. From germline, CDR1 is MGHRA and CDR2 YSYEKL. V was clipped by 2 bases and J by 4 bases; unmatched bases: 12. DNA of the CDR3: TGCGCCAGCAGCCAAAAACGGCTAGCGGAGGGTTCAGATACGCAGTATTTT. Amino acids: CASSQKRLAEGSDTQYF.

This clone has a single count. V usage is TRBV11-3 and J usage is TRBJ2-5; 8 bases are a match to TRBD1. The DNA end is more similar to TRBJ2-7, so the J call may be wrong. Germline V CDR1 and CDR2: SGHNT, YENEEA. The CDR3 loop spans 13 amino acids. CDR3 in DNA: TGTGCCAGCAGCTTAGACGGGACAGGCGAGCAGTACTTC. Translated, it gives CASSLDGTGEQYF.

This rearrangement joins TRBV5-6 to TRBJ2-7; no clear D. From germline, CDR1 is SGHDT and CDR2 YYEEEE. The V and J ends lost 4 bases and 3 bases respectively, with 11 bases between them. The CDR3 runs to 13 residues. CDR3 loop: CASSPWANYEQYF. Written as DNA, the CDR3 is TGTGCCAGCAGCCCATGGGCAAACTACGAGCAGTACTTC. The entire variable domain, with the rest obtained from reference TRBV5-6 and TRBJ2-7, is as follows: DAGVTQSPTHLIKTRGQQVTLRCSPKSGHDTVSWYQQALGQGPQFIFQYYEEEERQRGNFPDRFSGHQFPNYSSELNVNALLLGDSALYLCASSPWANYEQYFGPGTRLTVT.

The CDR3 here is CASSQETGNQPQHF. As DNA, the CDR3 is TGCGCCAGCAGCCAAGAAACCGGGAATCAGCCCCAGCATTTT. The chain combines TRBV4-3 with TRBJ1-5; D unclear. The CDR3 consists of 14 residues. Trimming took off 0 bases at V and 4 bases at J, with 7 bases between the two ends. CDR1 and CDR2 from the germline V gene are LGHNA and YSLEER.

The chain uses TRBV7-9 and TRBJ2-1, with 7 bases fitting TRBD1. CDR1 SEHNR and CDR2 FQNEAQ come from the germline V gene (reference sequence). The CDR3 is 12 amino acids. The trim removed 5 bases at V and 15 bases at J, leaving 10 bases unmatched. Here the CDR3 reads CASSLTVEGAFF. CDR3 nucleotides: TGTGCCAGCAGCCTCACGGTTGAGGGGGCGTTCTTC.

The chain uses TRBV4-2 and TRBJ1-6; TRBD1 matches at 9 bases. Germline lookup yields CDR1 LGHNA and CDR2 YNFKEQ. The CDR3 length is 15 residues. J gave up 7 bases and V 1 base, and 2 bases lay outside the gene matches. The CDR3 coding sequence is TGTGCCAGCAGCCAAGTTGGACAGGGGAATTCACCCCTCCACTTT. Residues: CASSQVGQGNSPLHF.

The rearrangement links TRBV9 to TRBJ2-3, with 8 bases identical to TRBD1. Germline V gives CDR1 SGDLS, CDR2 YYNGEE. The trim removed 3 bases at V and 2 bases at J, leaving 5 bases unmatched. This CDR3 has 15 amino acids. The CDR3 sequence: CASSGTGMDTDTQYF. CDR3 sequence (DNA): TGTGCCAGCAGCGGGACAGGGATGGACACAGATACGCAGTATTTT.

The rearrangement joins TRBV7-9 to TRBJ2-3, with D possibly matching TRBD2 (5 bases). V gave up 1 base and J gave up 2 bases, with 13 bases separating them. Germline CDR1 SEHNR, CDR2 FQNEAQ (reference sequence). The length of the CDR3 is 16 residues. The CDR3 spells CASSLGEGTLTDTQYF. The DNA of the CDR3 is TGTGCCAGCAGCTTAGGAGAGGGAACTCTCACAGATACGCAGTATTTT.

The chain is built from TRBV5-4 and TRBJ2-5; TRBD1 matches 10 bases. In germline, CDR1 is SGHNT, CDR2 YYREEE (reference sequence). The CDR3 is 14 amino acids. The V and J ends lost 4 bases and 5 bases, in that order; junction bases with no gene match: 5. Written as DNA, the CDR3 is TGTGCCAGCAGCCGGACAGGGGGAGCGGAGACCCAGTACTTC. Its protein is CASSRTGGAETQYF.

The V call is TRBV2, the J call TRBJ1-1; 7 nucleotides match TRBD1. In germline, CDR1 is SNHLY, CDR2 FYNNEI. The CDR3 spans 14 residues. V trimming: 5 bases; J trimming: 0 bases; junction bases outside the gene matches: 3. This chain's CDR3 is CASSLQGMNTEAFF. The DNA for the CDR3 is TGTGCCAGCAGTCTACAGGGGATGAACACTGAAGCTTTCTTT.

The CDR3 DNA sequence: TGTGCCACCAGCAGGGACAGGCTTGTCTATGGCTACACCTTC. Its translation is CATSRDRLVYGYTF. V and J are TRBV15 and TRBJ1-2, with 7 bases lining up with TRBD1. V was clipped by 3 bases and J by 4 bases; unmatched bases: 5. This CDR3 region has 14 residues. Germline V gene sequence: CDR1 LNHNV, CDR2 YYDKDF (reference sequence).

This clone was recorded once. This sequence joins TRBV11-1 and TRBJ2-3, with D tentatively TRBD2 (6 bases). Trimming left V 6 bases short and J 6 bases short, with 16 bases between. This CDR3 has 14 residues. Germline-derived CDR1 and CDR2 are SGHAT and FQDESV (reference sequence). Here the CDR3 DNA reads TGTGCCAGCAGACATCGACTAGTTGACGATACGCAGTATTTT. It specifies CASRHRLVDDTQYF.

The chain uses TRBV15 and TRBJ1-4; D is ambiguous. V lost 0 bases, J lost 11 bases, and 10 bases lay in between. The germline V gene encodes CDR1 LNHNV and CDR2 YYDKDF (reference sequence). The CDR3 contains 13 residues. DNA of the CDR3: TGTGCCACCAGCAGAGACAGCGGGGAGAAACTGTTTTTT. The encoded protein is CATSRDSGEKLFF.

This chain uses TRBV7-2 with TRBJ2-7, with 7 bases that match TRBD2. The germline CDR1 and CDR2 sequences are SGHTA and FQGNSA. V trimming: 5 bases; J trimming: 6 bases; junction bases outside the gene matches: 7. This CDR3 has 13 residues. The CDR3 DNA sequence: TGTGCCAGCAGCCCCCCCGGGGGGAGCGAGCAGTACTTC. It translates to CASSPPGGSEQYF.

The gene calls are TRBV7-2 and TRBJ2-7; the D is unclear. The germline gives CDR1 SGHTA, CDR2 FQGNSA. Trimming took 1 base from V and 9 from J, leaving 10 bases between them. The CDR3 totals 12 residues. The CDR3 spells CASSLVWQRQYF. In DNA, the CDR3 is TGTGCCAGCAGCTTAGTTTGGCAACGGCAGTACTTC.

This sequence joins TRBV5-1 and TRBJ1-1; 9 nucleotides align to TRBD1. The CDR3 has 14 amino acids. Germline-derived CDR1 and CDR2 are SGHRS and YFSETQ. V was clipped by 4 bases and J by 5 bases; unmatched bases: 6. CDR3 region: CASSPGQGGTEAFF. In DNA, the CDR3 is TGCGCCAGCAGCCCGGGACAGGGCGGGACTGAAGCTTTCTTT.

V and J are TRBV28 and TRBJ2-3; TRBD1 aligns across 7 bases. CDR3 length: 16 residues. Germline V gene data show CDR1 as MDHEN and CDR2 as SYDVKM. With V trimmed by 5 bases and J by 2 bases, 10 bases remained unmatched. CDR3 amino acids: CASSPWDRDPTDTQYF. The CDR3 nucleotides read TGTGCCAGCAGTCCCTGGGACAGAGACCCCACAGATACGCAGTATTTT.

This clone is termed medium-sized. This chain links TRBV6-5 with TRBJ2-1, with a possible D match to TRBD1 (6 bases). This CDR3 has 12 amino acids. CDR1 MNHEY and CDR2 SVGAGI come from the germline V gene. Trimming removed 7 bases from V and 5 bases from J, with 9 bases in between. The CDR3 DNA reads TGTGCCAGCACGGACAGAAACAATGAGCAGTTCTTC. It yields the protein CASTDRNNEQFF.

This clone was detected once. The CDR3 DNA follows: TGTGCCAGCAGCCTTGGACAGAACCACCTCACAGATACGCAGTATTTT. Protein: CASSLGQNHLTDTQYF. This chain uses TRBV7-3 with TRBJ2-3; D perhaps matches TRBD1 (6 bases). V shed 5 bases and J shed 2 bases, with 17 bases lying between them. The CDR3 length is 16 residues. Germline values: CDR1 SGHTA, CDR2 FQGTGA.

In its sample, this clone was seen a few times. This sequence joins TRBV5-4 and TRBJ2-7, with 10 bases fitting TRBD1. The CDR3 totals 15 residues. Germline lookup yields CDR1 SGHNT and CDR2 YYREEE (reference sequence). V shed 4 bases and J 2 bases; nucleotides not matched to a gene: 6. CDR3 residues: CASSLGTGETYEQYF. DNA for the CDR3: TGTGCCAGCAGCCTAGGGACAGGGGAAACCTACGAGCAGTACTTC.

The chain joins TRBV28 to TRBJ1-2; 8 nucleotides line up with TRBD1. The CDR3 length is 13 residues. The junction had 3 bases not matched to a gene; V was cut back by 5 bases and J by 4 bases. Germline V gene data show CDR1 as MDHEN and CDR2 as SYDVKM. CDR3 residues: CASSRTGPYGYTF. DNA of the CDR3: TGTGCCAGCAGTCGGACAGGGCCCTATGGCTACACCTTC.

This sequence joins TRBV6-5 and TRBJ2-5; 11 bases align to TRBD1. The J segment lost 7 bases and the V segment lost 4 bases, leaving 11 bases of the junction unmatched. Germline CDR1 MNHEY, CDR2 SVGAGI. The length of the CDR3 is 16 residues. The CDR3 nucleotides are TGTGCCAGCAGTTCCAGACTCGGGACAGGGGGGACGACCCAGTACTTC. Protein product: CASSSRLGTGGTTQYF.

The CDR3 loop reads CASSPSGGVSYEQYF. In DNA form, the CDR3 reads TGTGCCAGCAGCCCCTCAGGAGGGGTAAGCTACGAGCAGTACTTC. This chain links TRBV9 with TRBJ2-7, with D perhaps TRBD2 (6 bases). Trimming took 4 bases from V and 3 from J, leaving 17 bases between them. CDR1 and CDR2 from the germline V gene are SGDLS and YYNGEE. The CDR3 loop spans 15 amino acids.

This rearrangement joins TRBV6-1 to TRBJ2-3; possibly TRBD2 for D (5 bases). Trimming left V 0 bases short and J 0 bases short, with 10 bases between. There are 16 residues in the CDR3. Per the germline V gene, CDR1 is MNHNS and CDR2 is SASEGT. The CDR3 loop is CASSEAREFSTDTQYF. CDR3 DNA sequence: TGTGCCAGCAGTGAAGCGAGGGAATTCAGCACAGATACGCAGTATTTT.